The 5 T cell receptor beta chains below come from one sample, sequenced in a study of blood T cell repertoires in COVID-19. This table comes from immunoSEQ multiplex PCR, and its TCRdb copy is limited to in-frame clones, with some not included. The table has 90,000 to 130,000 clones, approximately 80% seen once. The sample consisted of peripheral blood. The receptors come from a woman between 70 and 85 years old with acute or convalescent COVID-19.

The chain carries TRBV14 and TRBJ2-2; TRBD1 aligns across 10 bases. This CDR3 is 17 amino acids long. The V segment lost 3 bases and the J segment 14 bases; nucleotides outside the gene matches: 18. The V gene's germline CDR1 is SGHDN and CDR2 FVKESK. The CDR3 is CASSQTTGQGILGGLFF. DNA for the CDR3: TGTGCCAGCAGCCAGACTACGGGACAGGGGATCTTGGGGGGACTGTTTTTT.

The chain joins TRBV7-8 to TRBJ1-1; D remains unclear. The CDR3 totals 14 residues. Trimming pared 0 bases from V and 0 bases from J, leaving 5 bases between. CDR1 is SGHVS and CDR2 is FQNEAQ in the germline V gene. The CDR3, as DNA: TGTGCCAGCAGCTTAGCCGAGTTGAACACTGAAGCTTTCTTT. Its translation is CASSLAELNTEAFF.

This clone has a single count. The V and J genes are TRBV10-3 and TRBJ2-7; possible D gene TRBD2, 6 bases. V was clipped by 4 bases and J by 2 bases, with 15 bases between them. The CDR3 has 15 residues. Germline CDR1 and CDR2: ENHRY and SYGVKD. The CDR3 sequence: CAISGQPGTPYEQYF. The CDR3 DNA is TGTGCCATCAGTGGCCAGCCCGGGACTCCCTACGAGCAGTACTTC.

The count of this clone is one. This chain joins TRBV5-1 and TRBJ1-1; maybe TRBD1 (5 bases). The CDR3 runs to 14 residues. V was shortened by 4 bases and J by 6 bases, with 16 bases between the two germline ends. Germline assignment: CDR1 SGHRS and CDR2 YFSETQ. As DNA, the CDR3 is TGCGCCAGCAGCACTGAAGGGGCGGTAGCTGAAGCTTTCTTT. Its protein is CASSTEGAVAEAFF. The variable domain in full, completed from reference TRBV5-1 and TRBJ1-1, reads KAGVTQTPRYLIKTRGQQVTLSCSPISGHRSVSWYQQTPGQGLQFLFEYFSETQRNKGNFPGRFSGRQFSNSRSEMNVSTLELGDSALYLCASSTEGAVAEAFFGQGTRLTVV.

V and J are TRBV12-3 or TRBV12-4 and TRBJ2-1, with unresolved D. The CDR3 length is 11 residues. V was shortened by 5 bases and J by 8 bases, with 7 bases between the two germline ends. CDR3 bases: TGTGCCAGCAGTGTACTGGATGAGCAGTTCTTC. The encoded protein is CASSVLDEQFF.